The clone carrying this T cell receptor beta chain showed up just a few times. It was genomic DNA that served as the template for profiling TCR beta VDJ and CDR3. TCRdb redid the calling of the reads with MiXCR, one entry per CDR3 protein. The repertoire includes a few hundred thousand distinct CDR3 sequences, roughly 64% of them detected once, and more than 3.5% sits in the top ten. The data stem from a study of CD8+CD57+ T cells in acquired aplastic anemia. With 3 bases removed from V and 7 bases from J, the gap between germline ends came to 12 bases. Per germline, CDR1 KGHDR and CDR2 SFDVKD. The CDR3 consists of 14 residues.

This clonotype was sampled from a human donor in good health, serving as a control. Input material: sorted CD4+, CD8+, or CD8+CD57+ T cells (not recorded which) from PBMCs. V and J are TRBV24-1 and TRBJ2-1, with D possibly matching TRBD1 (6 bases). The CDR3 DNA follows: TGTGCCACCAGTGATCACCGGGACATAAATGAGCAGTTCTTC. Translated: CATSDHRDINEQFF.